These 30 T cell receptor beta chains share one sample of origin, sequenced in a study of shared clonotypes between healthy human individuals. Naivety among CD8 cells was defined by CD45RO negativity and positive CCR7 selection, thereby excluding terminally differentiated effector memory CD45RA+ cells. Sequencing used immunoSEQ multiplex PCR; TCRdb keeps in-frame clones, though not all of them. The sample yields about 2.1 million clones, just under 95% seen once. Sequencing was performed on naive CD8+ T cells from PBMCs. The receptors shown here come from a man aged 18 to 30 in good health. Some clones in this sample may be carry-over from other donors' samples.

This chain connects TRBV29-1 to TRBJ1-1, with D uncertain. The CDR3 has 12 residues. The germline gives CDR1 SQVTM, CDR2 ANQGSEA. The V end was cut by 7 bases, the J end by 1 base, with 10 bases between. Here the CDR3 DNA reads TGCAGCGGGGAAGGGAGGAACACTGAAGCTTTCTTT. Translation gives CSGEGRNTEAFF.

This rearrangement joins TRBV27 to TRBJ1-5; D not resolved. V was cut by 0 bases and J by 0 bases, with 15 bases left in between. CDR1 MNHEY and CDR2 SMNVEV come from the germline V gene (reference sequence). CDR3 length: 18 amino acids. CDR3 amino acids: CASSLSTPTSYSNQPQHF. The CDR3 DNA reads as TGTGCCAGCAGTTTATCTACCCCAACATCGTATAGCAATCAGCCCCAGCATTTT.

This clone was seen once. The chain employs TRBV7-2 and TRBJ1-5; 7 bases are a match to TRBD1. V gave up 2 bases and J gave up 5 bases; unmatched junction bases: 6. The germline gives CDR1 SGHTA, CDR2 FQGNSA. The CDR3 is made up of 15 amino acids. CDR3 sequence reads: CASSLSGRGYQPQHF. For the CDR3, the DNA is TGTGCCAGCAGCTTATCGGGCAGGGGGTATCAGCCCCAGCATTTT.

This chain connects TRBV28 to TRBJ2-3, with TRBD2 identical over 11 bases. This CDR3 region has 20 residues. V gave up 5 bases and J gave up 3 bases; unmatched junction bases: 19. Germline V gene data show CDR1 as MDHEN and CDR2 as SYDVKM. CDR3 DNA: TGTGCCAGCAGTAGCCAAACCCAAAACATACTAGCGGGGGAAACAGATACGCAGTATTTT. It encodes CASSSQTQNILAGETDTQYF.

This clone has more than one count but fewer than ten. CDR3 sequence (DNA): TGTGCCAGTAGTATCACAGGGGCCATGAACACTGAAGCTTTCTTT. Translation gives CASSITGAMNTEAFF. The chain links TRBV19 to TRBJ1-1; 7 bases agree with TRBD1. This CDR3 is 15 amino acids long. The V and J ends lost 3 bases and 0 bases, in that order; junction bases with no gene match: 4. Germline V gene lookup returns CDR1 LNHDA and CDR2 SQIVND (reference sequence). The variable domain in full, completed from reference TRBV19 and TRBJ1-1, reads DGGITQSPKYLFRKEGQNVTLSCEQNLNHDAMYWYRQDPGQGLRLIYYSQIVNDFQKGDIAEGYSVSREKKESFPLTVTSAQKNPTAFYLCASSITGAMNTEAFFGQGTRLTVV.

The chain is built from TRBV11-2 and TRBJ2-7; D is unclear. V lost 3 bases, J lost 6 bases, and 12 bases lay in between. The germline V gene has CDR1 SGHAT and CDR2 FQNNGV. The CDR3 totals 13 residues. Written as DNA, the CDR3 is TGTGCCAGCAGCTTTAATTTTGCAGTCGAGCAGTACTTC. Translation: CASSFNFAVEQYF.

The chain is built from TRBV4-1 and TRBJ2-7; D ambiguous. The ends were cut back, 2 bases at V and 5 bases at J, with 13 bases in the middle. Germline values: CDR1 MGHRA, CDR2 YSYEKL. CDR3 length: 14 residues. The CDR3 sequence is CASSQYNDWDEQYF. The CDR3 region has the DNA TGCGCCAGCAGCCAATATAACGATTGGGACGAGCAGTACTTC.

The V gene is TRBV6-4, the J gene TRBJ2-3, with a tentative D call TRBD1 (7 bases). The CDR3 has 14 amino acids. The V end lost 5 bases, the J end lost 6 bases, and 15 bases lay between the germline ends. Germline V gene sequence: CDR1 MRHNA, CDR2 SNTAGT. The CDR3 DNA is TGTGCCAGCAGTTCGGGCAGGGGGGCTGATACGCAGTATTTT. Protein: CASSSGRGADTQYF.

The chain couples TRBV6-4 to TRBJ2-7; 9 bases map to TRBD1. V lost 3 bases, J lost 3 bases, and 15 bases stayed unmatched. There are 18 residues in the CDR3. Germline lookup yields CDR1 MRHNA and CDR2 SNTAGT. This CDR3 reads CASSEWDRENPSNYEQYF. CDR3 sequence (DNA): TGTGCCAGCAGTGAATGGGACAGGGAAAATCCATCTAACTACGAGCAGTACTTC.

The genes are TRBV27 and TRBJ2-7; D ambiguous. Trimming left V 2 bases short and J 6 bases short, with 11 bases between. CDR3 length: 13 amino acids. Per the germline V gene, CDR1 is MNHEY and CDR2 is SMNVEV (reference sequence). DNA for the CDR3: TGTGCCAGCAGTTTAGCCCCCGGGCGCGAGCAGTACTTC. Its protein product is CASSLAPGREQYF.

This sequence joins TRBV27 and TRBJ2-6; 8 nucleotides agree with TRBD2. Germline V gene lookup returns CDR1 MNHEY and CDR2 SMNVEV (reference sequence). The junction had 10 bases not matched to a gene; V was cut back by 7 bases and J by 2 bases. The CDR3 runs 17 residues. The CDR3 DNA follows: TGTGCCAGCAAGGTAGCGGGGAGGGCCCCTGGGGCCAACGTCCTGACTTTC. This translates into CASKVAGRAPGANVLTF.

The chain combines TRBV27 with TRBJ1-1; D is ambiguous. Per germline, CDR1 MNHEY and CDR2 SMNVEV (reference sequence). V dropped 5 bases and J dropped 1 base, with 14 bases sitting between them. The CDR3 runs to 15 residues. CDR3 bases: TGTGCCAGCAGTCCACGAGGAGGGCCGAACACTGAAGCTTTCTTT. Translating gives CASSPRGGPNTEAFF.

This chain links TRBV10-3 with TRBJ2-3; 7 positions match TRBD1. Unmatched junction bases numbered 7, after V lost 10 bases and J lost 0 bases. Germline CDR1 reads ENHRY; CDR2 reads SYGVKD. The CDR3 is 14 amino acids. The CDR3 bases are TGTGCCACAGAGGGGGCATTAAGCACAGATACGCAGTATTTT. Its translation: CATEGALSTDTQYF.

Points on this clone: A clone one base away is much larger, so this may be a read error. The identical CDR3 is also encoded by other nucleotide sequences in the sample. The gene calls are TRBV27 and TRBJ2-7; no clear D gene. CDR1 is MNHEY and CDR2 is SMNVEV in the germline V gene (reference sequence). There are 13 residues in the CDR3. Trimming pared 1 base from V and 0 bases from J, leaving 4 bases between. CDR3 region: CASSLLSSYEQYF. The CDR3 bases are TGTGCCAGCAGTTTATTGAGCTCCTACGAGCAGTACTTC.

The rearrangement links TRBV21-1 to TRBJ2-7; TRBD2 was called by the table and not checked on the DNA. TRBV21-1 is a pseudogene locus. There are 18 residues in the CDR3. The CDR3, as DNA: TGTGCCAGTAACCCAAGTCCCCGCAGCGGGAGGTTCCCCTACGAGCAGTACTTC. Its translation is CASNPSPRSGRFPYEQYF.

This chain uses TRBV9 with TRBJ2-5, with 10 bases that match TRBD2. The length of the CDR3 is 13 residues. The germline V gene has CDR1 SGDLS and CDR2 YYNGEE. V dropped 3 bases and J dropped 4; count of bases not matched to a gene: 0. CDR3 sequence: CASSGTSGETQYF. CDR3 bases: TGTGCCAGCAGCGGGACTAGCGGAGAGACCCAGTACTTC.

The gene calls are TRBV13 and TRBJ2-1, with D uncertain. With 1 base removed from V and 6 bases from J, the gap between germline ends came to 13 bases. In germline, CDR1 is PRHDT, CDR2 FYEKMQ (reference sequence). The CDR3 extends over 15 amino acids. The CDR3: CASSLVVTKVNEQFF. The CDR3 bases are TGTGCCAGCAGCTTAGTGGTTACAAAGGTCAATGAGCAGTTCTTC.

This clone was detected once. The rearrangement joins TRBV10-3 to TRBJ2-3; tentative D call: TRBD1 (6 bases). CDR1 and CDR2 from the germline V gene are ENHRY and SYGVKD. This CDR3 is built from 17 residues. Trimming took off 2 bases at V and 6 bases at J, with 21 bases between the two ends. The DNA for the CDR3 is TGTGCCATCAGTGAGGGATTGGGGCAGGGGAGTTCGGATACGCAGTATTTT. It codes for CAISEGLGQGSSDTQYF.

Concerning this clone: Other DNA sequences within the sample encode an identical CDR3. The rearrangement uses TRBV7-9 and TRBJ1-1; D is ambiguous. Trimming stripped 8 bases from V and 0 bases from J, with 10 bases between. The CDR3 extends over 13 amino acids. The germline gives CDR1 SEHNR, CDR2 FQNEAQ (reference sequence). The CDR3 DNA follows: TGTGCCAGCCGTGACCTCATGAACACTGAAGCTTTCTTT. It codes for CASRDLMNTEAFF. Complete variable domain (other parts from reference TRBV7-9 and TRBJ1-1): DTGVSQNPRHKITKRGQNVTFRCDPISEHNRLYWYRQTLGQGPEFLTYFQNEAQLEKSRLLSDRFSAERPKGSFSTLEIQRTEQGDSAMYLCASRDLMNTEAFFGQGTRLTVV.

A few counts support this clone. J is TRBJ1-5 and V is TRBV10-3, with unresolved D. The CDR3 is 15 residues long. V was shortened by 0 bases and J by 0 bases, with 6 bases between the two germline ends. Germline CDR1 is ENHRY and CDR2 is SYGVKD. The CDR3 sequence: CAISESVGSNQPQHF. Here the CDR3 DNA reads TGTGCCATCAGTGAGTCTGTAGGTAGCAATCAGCCCCAGCATTTT.

The chain is built from TRBV6-5 and TRBJ2-7; D remains ambiguous. This CDR3 region has 15 residues. The V and J ends lost 0 bases and 2 bases respectively, with 11 bases between them. Germline assignment: CDR1 MNHEY and CDR2 SVGAGI. Written as DNA, the CDR3 is TGTGCCAGCAGTTACTCGGGGATCCCTCCCTACGAGCAGTACTTC. Translating it yields CASSYSGIPPYEQYF.

This sequence joins TRBV27 and TRBJ1-1; D unresolved. CDR1 and CDR2 (germline): MNHEY, SMNVEV (reference sequence). The CDR3 spans 13 residues. The V and J ends lost 6 bases and 1 base respectively, with 9 bases between them. CDR3 sequence: CASSPSGNTEAFF. In DNA, the CDR3 is TGTGCCAGCAGCCCCAGTGGGAACACTGAAGCTTTCTTT.

The chain is built from TRBV4-3 and TRBJ2-3; D unresolved. The V and J ends lost 0 bases and 2 bases respectively, with 12 bases between them. Germline CDR1 reads LGHNA; CDR2 reads YSLEER. The CDR3 is 16 residues long. The CDR3 coding sequence is TGCGCCAGCAGCCAAGATCTGCAGAGCTTCACAGATACGCAGTATTTT. Its protein is CASSQDLQSFTDTQYF.

V usage is TRBV10-1 and J usage is TRBJ2-7, with 8 bases identical to TRBD2. The CDR3 consists of 14 residues. Per the germline V gene, CDR1 is WNHNN and CDR2 is SYGVQD (reference sequence). The V and J ends lost 3 bases and 6 bases, in that order; junction bases with no gene match: 7. Written as DNA, the CDR3 is TGCGCCAGCAGTGAAGGTAGCGGGATTTCCGAGCAGTACTTC. Translating it yields CASSEGSGISEQYF.

The rearrangement uses TRBV11-2 and TRBJ2-7, with 11 positions matching TRBD2. The ends lost 5 bases at V and 3 bases at J; junction bases unmatched: 6. Looked up from germline, CDR1 is SGHAT and CDR2 is FQNNGV. The CDR3 extends over 15 amino acids. CDR3 amino acids: CASSQGTSGYYEQYF. The CDR3 DNA is TGTGCCAGCAGCCAGGGGACTAGCGGTTACTACGAGCAGTACTTC.

The chain combines TRBV27 with TRBJ2-7, with D unresolved. The CDR3 consists of 14 residues. From germline, CDR1 is MNHEY and CDR2 SMNVEV (reference sequence). V was cut by 4 bases and J by 1 base, with 11 bases left in between. This CDR3 reads CASSYRGFSYEQYF. In nucleotides, the CDR3 is TGTGCCAGCAGTTATCGTGGATTTTCCTACGAGCAGTACTTC.

This clone was counted once. V is TRBV4-1 and J is TRBJ2-7; no definite D call. Trimming left V 3 bases short and J 3 bases short, with 15 bases between. The CDR3 contains 15 residues. Germline CDR1 and CDR2: MGHRA and YSYEKL. The CDR3 spells CASSHLQSGLYEQYF. CDR3 bases: TGCGCCAGCAGCCACCTTCAGAGTGGCCTCTACGAGCAGTACTTC.

This chain uses TRBV4-2 with TRBJ2-2; 7 bases agree with TRBD2. V dropped 1 base and J dropped 6; count of bases not matched to a gene: 2. CDR3 size: 14 residues. Germline V gene sequence: CDR1 LGHNA, CDR2 YNFKEQ. The CDR3 DNA reads as TGTGCCAGCAGCCAAGTTGGGGGGGCCGGGGAGCTGTTTTTT. It codes for CASSQVGGAGELFF.

This chain links TRBV9 with TRBJ2-1; 13 nucleotides match TRBD2. The V and J ends lost 2 bases and 6 bases, in that order; junction bases with no gene match: 14. This CDR3 contains 19 residues. CDR1 is SGDLS and CDR2 is YYNGEE in the germline V gene. The CDR3 sequence: CASSVPVGTSGRAGNEQFF. The CDR3 bases are TGTGCCAGCAGCGTCCCCGTTGGTACTAGCGGGAGGGCAGGCAATGAGCAGTTCTTC.

The chain carries TRBV4-1 and TRBJ2-3, with 7 positions matching TRBD1. This CDR3 is built from 17 residues. In germline, CDR1 is MGHRA, CDR2 YSYEKL. With 3 bases clipped from V and 6 bases from J, the junction kept 15 bases outside the gene matches. In DNA, the CDR3 is TGCGCCAGCAGCCAGGATCCCTCAGGGCTCAGGGGGGATACGCAGTATTTT. Residues: CASSQDPSGLRGDTQYF.